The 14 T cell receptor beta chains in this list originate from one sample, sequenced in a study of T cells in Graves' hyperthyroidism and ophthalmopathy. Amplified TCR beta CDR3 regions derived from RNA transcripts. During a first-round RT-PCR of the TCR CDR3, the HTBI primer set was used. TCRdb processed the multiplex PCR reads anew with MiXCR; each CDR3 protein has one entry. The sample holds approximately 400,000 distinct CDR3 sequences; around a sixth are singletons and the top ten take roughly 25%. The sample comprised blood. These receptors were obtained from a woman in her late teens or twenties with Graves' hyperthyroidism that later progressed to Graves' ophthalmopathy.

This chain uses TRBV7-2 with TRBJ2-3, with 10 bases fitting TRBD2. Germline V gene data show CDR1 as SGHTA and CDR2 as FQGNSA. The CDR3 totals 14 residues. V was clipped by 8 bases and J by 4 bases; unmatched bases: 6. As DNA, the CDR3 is TGTGCCAGCGCCCTAGCGGGAGCCGCAGATACGCAGTATTTT. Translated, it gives CASALAGAADTQYF. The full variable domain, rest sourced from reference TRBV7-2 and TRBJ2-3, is GAGVSQSPSNKVTEKGKDVELRCDPISGHTALYWYRQSLGQGLEFLIYFQGNSAPDKSGLPSDRFSAERTGGSVSTLTIQRTQQEDSAVYLCASALAGAADTQYFGPGTRLTVL.

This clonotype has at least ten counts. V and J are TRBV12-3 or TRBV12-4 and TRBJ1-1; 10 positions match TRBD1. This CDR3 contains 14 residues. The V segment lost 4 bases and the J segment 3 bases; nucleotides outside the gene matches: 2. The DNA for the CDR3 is TGTGCCAGCAGTTGGACAGGGGGTTACACTGAAGCTTTCTTT. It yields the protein CASSWTGGYTEAFF.

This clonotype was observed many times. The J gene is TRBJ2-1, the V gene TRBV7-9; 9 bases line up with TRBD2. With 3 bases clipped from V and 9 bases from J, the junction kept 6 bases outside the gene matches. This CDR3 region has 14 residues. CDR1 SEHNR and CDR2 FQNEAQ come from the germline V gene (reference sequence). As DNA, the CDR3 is TGTGCCAGCAGCTTCGTTCAGCGGGAGGCTGAGCAGTTCTTC. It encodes CASSFVQREAEQFF.

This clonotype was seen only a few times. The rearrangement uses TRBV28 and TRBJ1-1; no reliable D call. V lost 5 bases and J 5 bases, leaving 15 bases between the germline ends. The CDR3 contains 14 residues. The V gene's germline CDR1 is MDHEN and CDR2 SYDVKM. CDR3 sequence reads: CASSRFSLGTEAFF. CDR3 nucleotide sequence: TGTGCCAGCAGTCGCTTCTCCCTGGGGACTGAAGCTTTCTTT. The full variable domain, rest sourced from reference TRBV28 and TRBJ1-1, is DVKVTQSSRYLVKRTGEKVFLECVQDMDHENMFWYRQDPGLGLRLIYFSYDVKMKEKGDIPEGYSVSREKKERFSLILESASTNQTSMYLCASSRFSLGTEAFFGQGTRLTVV.

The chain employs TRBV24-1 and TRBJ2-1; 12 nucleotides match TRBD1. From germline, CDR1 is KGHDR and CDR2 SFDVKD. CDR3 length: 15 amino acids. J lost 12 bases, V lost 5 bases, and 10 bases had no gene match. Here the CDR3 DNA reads TGTGCCACCAGTGGACCGGGACAGGGGGCTCCTGGGCAGTTCTTC. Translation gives CATSGPGQGAPGQFF.

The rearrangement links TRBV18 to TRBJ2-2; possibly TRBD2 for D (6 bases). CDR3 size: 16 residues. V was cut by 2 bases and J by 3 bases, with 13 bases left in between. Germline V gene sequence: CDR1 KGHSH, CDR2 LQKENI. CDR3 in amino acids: CASSPFPSADTGELFF. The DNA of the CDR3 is TGTGCCAGCTCACCATTCCCTAGCGCTGACACCGGGGAGCTGTTTTTT.

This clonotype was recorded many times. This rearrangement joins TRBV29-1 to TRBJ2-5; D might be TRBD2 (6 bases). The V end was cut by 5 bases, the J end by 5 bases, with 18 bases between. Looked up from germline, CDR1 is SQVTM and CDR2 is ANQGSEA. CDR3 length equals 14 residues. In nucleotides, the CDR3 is TGCAGCGTTCAACCGGGAGTGGGTGGCGAGACCCAGTACTTC. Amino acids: CSVQPGVGGETQYF.

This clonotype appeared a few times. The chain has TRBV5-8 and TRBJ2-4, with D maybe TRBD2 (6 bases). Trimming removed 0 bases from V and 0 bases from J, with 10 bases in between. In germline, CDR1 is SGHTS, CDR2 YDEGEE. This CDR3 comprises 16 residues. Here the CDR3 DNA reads TGTGCCAGCAGCTTGGCGGGGGTTGAAGCCAAAAACATTCAGTACTTC. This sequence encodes CASSLAGVEAKNIQYF.

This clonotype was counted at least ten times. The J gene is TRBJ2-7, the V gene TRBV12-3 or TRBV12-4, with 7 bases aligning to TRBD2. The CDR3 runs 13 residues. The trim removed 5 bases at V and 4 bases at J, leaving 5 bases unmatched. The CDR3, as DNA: TGTGCCAGCAGTCCGACTAGCTTGTACGAGCAGTACTTC. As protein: CASSPTSLYEQYF.

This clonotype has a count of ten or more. CDR3: CAWSVGRTYNEQFF. The CDR3 DNA follows: TGTGCCTGGAGTGTCGGGAGGACCTACAATGAGCAGTTCTTC. This chain uses TRBV30 with TRBJ2-1; TRBD2 aligns across 7 bases. Germline CDR1 GTSNPN, CDR2 SVGIG (reference sequence). Unmatched junction bases numbered 1, after V lost 0 bases and J lost 2 bases. CDR3 length equals 14 residues.

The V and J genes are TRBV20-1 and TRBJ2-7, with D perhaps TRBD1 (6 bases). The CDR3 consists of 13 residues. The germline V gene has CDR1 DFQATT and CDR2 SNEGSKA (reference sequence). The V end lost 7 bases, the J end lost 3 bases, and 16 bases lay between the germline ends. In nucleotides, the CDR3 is TGCAGTGGTAGGGGGACGGAACTCTACGAGCAGTACTTC. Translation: CSGRGTELYEQYF.

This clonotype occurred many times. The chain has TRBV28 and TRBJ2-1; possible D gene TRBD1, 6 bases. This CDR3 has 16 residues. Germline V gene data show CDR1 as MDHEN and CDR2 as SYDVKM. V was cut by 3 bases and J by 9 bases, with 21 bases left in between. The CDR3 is CASSFYGQIVSGEQFF. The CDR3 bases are TGTGCCAGCAGTTTCTACGGACAGATAGTTTCCGGTGAGCAGTTCTTC. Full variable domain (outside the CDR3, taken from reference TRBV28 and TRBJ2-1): DVKVTQSSRYLVKRTGEKVFLECVQDMDHENMFWYRQDPGLGLRLIYFSYDVKMKEKGDIPEGYSVSREKKERFSLILESASTNQTSMYLCASSFYGQIVSGEQFFGPGTRLTVL.

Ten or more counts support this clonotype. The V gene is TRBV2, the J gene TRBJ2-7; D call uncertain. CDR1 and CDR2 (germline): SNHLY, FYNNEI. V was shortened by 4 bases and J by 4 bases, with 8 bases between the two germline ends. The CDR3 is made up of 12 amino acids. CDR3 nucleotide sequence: TGTGCCAGCAGTGCCATGGGGTACGAGCAGTACTTC. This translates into CASSAMGYEQYF. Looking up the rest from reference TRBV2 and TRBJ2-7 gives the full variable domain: EPEVTQTPSHQVTQMGQEVILRCVPISNHLYFYWYRQILGQKVEFLVSFYNNEISEKSEIFDDQFSVERPDGSNFTLKIRSTKLEDSAMYFCASSAMGYEQYFGPGTRLTVT.

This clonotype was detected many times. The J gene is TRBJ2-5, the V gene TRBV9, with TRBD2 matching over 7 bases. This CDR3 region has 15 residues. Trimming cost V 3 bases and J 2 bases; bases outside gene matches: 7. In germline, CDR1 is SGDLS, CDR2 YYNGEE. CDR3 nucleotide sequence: TGTGCCAGCAGCGCAGGGAGGGCCCGGCAAGAGACCCAGTACTTC. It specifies CASSAGRARQETQYF.